This is a list of T cell receptor beta chains from one sample in a study of technical replicates of blood from four donors. The data were produced by immunoSEQ multiplex PCR, yet TCRdb's version contains in-frame clones alone and is incomplete. The data contain roughly 48,000 clones, around 90% of them singletons. The sequenced sample consisted of PBMCs. These receptors were collected from a human donor in good health. Some clones in this sample may be carry-over from other donors' samples. Both conserved end residues are part of each CDR3. D genes are given only for firm matches. Rows may omit the clone size; those that give it use once, few, many or a size class.

v_call,j_call,d_call,clone_size,cdr3_aa
TRBV2,TRBJ1-1,-,-,CASSSASRTEAFF
TRBV27,TRBJ2-7,TRBD2,-,CASGLAGGPAYEQYF
TRBV4-1,TRBJ2-1,-,-,CASSRGNEQFF
TRBV7-9,TRBJ2-5,TRBD2,-,CASGGLASETQYF
TRBV21-1,TRBJ2-7,-,once,CASSNCGSYEQYF
TRBV5-1,TRBJ2-5,TRBD2,few,CASSEGLAGGETQYF
TRBV7-6,TRBJ1-2,-,-,CASSFAPSDGYTF
TRBV7-6,TRBJ2-1,-,-,CASSPSSAGVREQFF
TRBV10-3,TRBJ1-1,-,-,CAISSREAIEAFF
TRBV5-1,TRBJ2-1,-,-,CASSLSGGYNEQFF
TRBV2,TRBJ1-5,-,-,CASSEARENQPQHF
TRBV6-5,TRBJ2-7,TRBD1,-,CASSSGQGFPYEQYF
TRBV5-4,TRBJ2-5,TRBD2,-,CASSGSVRPAGGRGAQYF